Listed here are 10 T cell receptor beta chains from one sample, sequenced in a study of blood T cell repertoires in COVID-19. Produced via immunoSEQ multiplex PCR; TCRdb's table is partial and in-frame only. The sample contains some 75,000 clones, around 89% of which appear only once. Sequencing input: peripheral blood. These receptor sequences come from a man aged 60-69 years with acute or convalescent COVID-19.

Turning to this clone: The junction and the germline gene differ at one end; a read error may be behind it. Other DNA sequences of this sample code for an identical CDR3. The rearrangement uses TRBV11-2 and TRBJ2-3, with D maybe TRBD1 (5 bases). Looked up from germline, CDR1 is SGHAT and CDR2 is FQNNGV. This CDR3 region has 12 residues. The chain's CDR3 is CASREQADTQYF. The CDR3 region has the DNA TGTGCCAGCAGAGAACAGGCAGATACACAGTATTTT.

V and J are TRBV19 and TRBJ1-1; no reliable D call. CDR3 size: 12 residues. Germline V lookup: CDR1 LNHDA, CDR2 SQIVND (reference sequence). Between the trimmed V and J ends, which lost 5 bases and 6 bases, there was a span of 10 bases. The CDR3 spells CASSLGGPEAFF. The CDR3 DNA is TGTGCCAGTAGTTTAGGAGGGCCTGAAGCTTTCTTT.

This chain connects TRBV7-9 to TRBJ1-4; 8 bases are a match to TRBD1. V lost 1 base to trimming and J lost 5 bases; unmatched junction nucleotides: 0. CDR1 SEHNR and CDR2 FQNEAQ come from the germline V gene (reference sequence). The CDR3 is 14 residues long. CDR3 DNA sequence: TGTGCCAGCAGCTTAGGACAGGGGAATGAAAAACTGTTTTTT. Encoded protein: CASSLGQGNEKLFF.

Here the CDR3 reads CASSLSGRANGELFF. The CDR3 bases are TGCGCCAGCAGTCTGAGCGGGAGGGCCAACGGGGAGCTGTTTTTT. This chain links TRBV4-1 with TRBJ2-2, with TRBD2 matching over 10 bases. Germline loops: CDR1 MGHRA, CDR2 YSYEKL. V shed 6 bases and J 7 bases; nucleotides not matched to a gene: 8. There are 15 residues in the CDR3.

This chain connects TRBV7-9 to TRBJ1-1; 7 bases are a match to TRBD1. The germline CDR1 and CDR2 sequences are SEHNR and FQNEAQ (reference sequence). The CDR3 loop spans 14 amino acids. After removal of 5 bases from V and 1 base from J, the junction contained 4 bases not matched to a gene. Written as DNA, the CDR3 is TGTGCCAGCAGCCCACAGGGGCCGAACACTGAAGCTTTCTTT. It is translated as CASSPQGPNTEAFF.

The J gene is TRBJ2-3, the V gene TRBV6-5; TRBD2 is a possible D gene (7 bases). The CDR3 length is 15 residues. V lost 2 bases to trimming and J lost 0 bases, with 9 bases between them. Germline-derived CDR1 and CDR2 are MNHEY and SVGAGI. CDR3 sequence: CASSYAGASTDTQYF. CDR3 in DNA: TGTGCCAGCAGTTACGCGGGGGCTAGCACAGATACGCAGTATTTT.

The chain carries TRBV12-3 or TRBV12-4 and TRBJ2-3; D is unclear. This CDR3 is built from 13 residues. V was pared by 1 base and J by 6 bases, with 8 bases between. Written as DNA, the CDR3 is TGTGCCAGCAGTTTAGTACCGCGGGATACGCAGTATTTT. Residues: CASSLVPRDTQYF.

This clone was detected only once. The V gene is TRBV4-2, the J gene TRBJ2-3; 12 bases match TRBD2. Germline V gene data show CDR1 as LGHNA and CDR2 as YNFKEQ. Losses at the gene ends were 3 bases for V and 5 bases for J; bases not matched to a gene: 9. The CDR3 runs 17 residues. This chain's CDR3 is CASSQGASGGAVDTQYF. The CDR3 DNA is TGTGCCAGCAGCCAGGGGGCTAGCGGGGGGGCGGTAGATACGCAGTATTTT.

V and J are TRBV24-1 and TRBJ1-5; 12 bases are a match to TRBD1. The CDR3 consists of 16 residues. V lost 5 bases and J lost 6; bases outside the gene matches: 7. CDR1 and CDR2 from the germline V gene are KGHDR and SFDVKD. CDR3 coding DNA: TGTGCCACCAGTGCTGGGGACAGGGGGCTCAGTCAGCCCCAGCATTTT. This sequence encodes CATSAGDRGLSQPQHF.

The rearrangement uses TRBV7-9 and TRBJ1-5, with D tentatively TRBD1 (6 bases). The germline V gene has CDR1 SEHNR and CDR2 FQNEAQ (reference sequence). CDR3 length: 14 residues. V dropped 0 bases and J dropped 7 bases, with 10 bases sitting between them. CDR3 loop: CASSLAGGQQPQHF. CDR3 DNA sequence: TGTGCCAGCAGCTTAGCAGGGGGTCAGCAGCCCCAGCATTTT.